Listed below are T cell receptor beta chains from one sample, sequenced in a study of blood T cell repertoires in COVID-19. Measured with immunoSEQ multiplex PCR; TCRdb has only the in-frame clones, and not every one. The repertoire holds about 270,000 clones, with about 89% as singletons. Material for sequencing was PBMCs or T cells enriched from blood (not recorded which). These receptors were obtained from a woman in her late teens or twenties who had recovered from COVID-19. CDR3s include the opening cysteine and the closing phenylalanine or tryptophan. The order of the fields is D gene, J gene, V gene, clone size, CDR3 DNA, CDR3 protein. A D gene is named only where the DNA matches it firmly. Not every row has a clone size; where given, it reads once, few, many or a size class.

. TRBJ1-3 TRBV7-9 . TGTGCCAGCAGCTTAGGGGTGACCGGGACACGTTTAGCCAATACCATATATTTT CASSLGVTGTRLANTIYF
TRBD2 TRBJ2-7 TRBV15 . TGTGCCACCAGCAGGGACATGACTAGCAGATCCTACGAGCAGTACTTC CATSRDMTSRSYEQYF
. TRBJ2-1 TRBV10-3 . TGTGCCATCAGTGATTCCGGGACTGCAGAAAATGAGCAGTTCTTC CAISDSGTAENEQFF
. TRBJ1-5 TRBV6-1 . TGTGCCAGCAGTGATGAGGGGAGGAGCAATCAGCCCCAGCATTTT CASSDEGRSNQPQHF
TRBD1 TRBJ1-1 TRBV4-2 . TGTGCCAGCAGCCATGTGTGGGGGACAGGGGGCGGGGACACTGAAGCTTTCTTT CASSHVWGTGGGDTEAFF
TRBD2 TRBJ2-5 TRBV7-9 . TGTGCCAGCAGCCCACCGGGGGGAGGAATCCAAGAGACCCAGTACTTC CASSPPGGGIQETQYF
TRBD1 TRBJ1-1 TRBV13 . TGTGCCAGCAGCCACATCCTCGGACAGGGAATAAGGTCGAGGACTGAAGCTTTCTTT CASSHILGQGIRSRTEAFF
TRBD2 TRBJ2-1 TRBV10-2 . TGCGCCAGCAGTGAGAGCCTAGCGGGGTACAATGAGCAGTTCTTC CASSESLAGYNEQFF
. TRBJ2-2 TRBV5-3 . TGTGCCAGAAGCGTGTCGAGAGAGTCGACTATCGCCGGGGAGCTGTTTTTT CARSVSRESTIAGELFF
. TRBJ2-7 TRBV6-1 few TGTGCCAGCAGTGAAGCGGGGCGGAACTACGAGCAGTACTTC CASSEAGRNYEQYF
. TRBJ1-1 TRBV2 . TGTGCCAGCAATGTCAGGGGCCTGAACACTGAAGCTTTCTTT CASNVRGLNTEAFF
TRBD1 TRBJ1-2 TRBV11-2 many TGTGCCAGCAGCTTAGATGGGTCACTATGGGGACAGTGGACGCGTGGCTACACCTTC CASSLDGSLWGQWTRGYTF
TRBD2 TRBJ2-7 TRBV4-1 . TGCGCCAGCAGCCAAGTTGCGCTAGCGGGACACGAGCAGTACTTC CASSQVALAGHEQYF
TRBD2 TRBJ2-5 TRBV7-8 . TGTGCCAGCAGCCAAAACCCAAGCGGGGGGGCCCAAGAGACCCAGTACTTC CASSQNPSGGAQETQYF
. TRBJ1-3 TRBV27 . TGTGCCAGCAGTACTACAGGGTATCGATCTGGAAACACCATATATTTT CASSTTGYRSGNTIYF
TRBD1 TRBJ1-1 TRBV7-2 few TGTGCCAGCAGCTGGGACAGGGACACTGAAGCTTTCTTT CASSWDRDTEAFF
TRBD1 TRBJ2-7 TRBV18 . TGTGCCAGCTCACCGATAGCAGGGGGCGCTTATGATGACGAGCAGTACTTC CASSPIAGGAYDDEQYF
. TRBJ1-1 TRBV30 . TGTGCCTGGAGATCCATTGAAGCTTTCTTT CAWRSIEAFF
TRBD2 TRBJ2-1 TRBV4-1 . TGCGCCAGCAGCCAAGACCCTAGCGGTTTAGACAATGAGCAGTTCTTC CASSQDPSGLDNEQFF
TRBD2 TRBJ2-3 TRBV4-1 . TGCGCCAGCAGCCAATCTAGCGGGGGCACAGATACGCAGTATTTT CASSQSSGGTDTQYF
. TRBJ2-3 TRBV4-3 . TGCGCCAGCAGCCAAGGGGTTAGCATCACAGATACGCAGTATTTT CASSQGVSITDTQYF
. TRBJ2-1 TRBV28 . TGTGCCAGCAGCCCAGACTACAATGAGCAGTTCTTC CASSPDYNEQFF
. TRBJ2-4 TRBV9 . TGTGCCAGCAGCGTAGGACATGGAATGAACATTCAGTACTTC CASSVGHGMNIQYF
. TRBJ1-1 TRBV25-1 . TGTGCCAGCAGTGTACGGCGACAGTGGGGTACTGAAGCTTTCTTT CASSVRRQWGTEAFF